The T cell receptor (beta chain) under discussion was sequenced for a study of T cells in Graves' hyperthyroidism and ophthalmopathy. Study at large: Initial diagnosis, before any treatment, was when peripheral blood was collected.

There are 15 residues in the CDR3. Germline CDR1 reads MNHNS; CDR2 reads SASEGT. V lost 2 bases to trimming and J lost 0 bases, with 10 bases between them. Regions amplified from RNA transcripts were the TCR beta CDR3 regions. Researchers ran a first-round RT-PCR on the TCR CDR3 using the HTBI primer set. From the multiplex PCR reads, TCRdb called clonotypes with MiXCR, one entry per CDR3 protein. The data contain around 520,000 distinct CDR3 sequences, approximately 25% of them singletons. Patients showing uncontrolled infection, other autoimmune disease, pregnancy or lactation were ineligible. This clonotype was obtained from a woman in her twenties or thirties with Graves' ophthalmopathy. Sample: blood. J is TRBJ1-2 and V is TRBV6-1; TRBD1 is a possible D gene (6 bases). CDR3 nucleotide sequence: TGTGCCAGCAGTGAATTGGGGGCCGCTAACTATGGCTACACCTTC. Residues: CASSELGAANYGYTF.